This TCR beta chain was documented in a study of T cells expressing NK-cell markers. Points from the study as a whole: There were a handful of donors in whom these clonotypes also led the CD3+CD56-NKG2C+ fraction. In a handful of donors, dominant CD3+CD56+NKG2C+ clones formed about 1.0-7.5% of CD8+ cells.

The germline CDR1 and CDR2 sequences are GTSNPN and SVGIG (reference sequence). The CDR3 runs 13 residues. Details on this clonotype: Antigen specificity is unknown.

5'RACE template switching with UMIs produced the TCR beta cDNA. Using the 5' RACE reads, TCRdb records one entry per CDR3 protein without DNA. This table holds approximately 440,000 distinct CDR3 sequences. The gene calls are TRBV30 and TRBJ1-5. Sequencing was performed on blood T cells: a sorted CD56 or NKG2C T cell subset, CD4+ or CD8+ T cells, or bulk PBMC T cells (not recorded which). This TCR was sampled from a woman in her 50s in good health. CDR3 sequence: CAWSANRNQPQHF.